This T cell receptor beta chain came from a study of blood T cell repertoires in COVID-19. The overall study: The cDNA or gDNA used as material had been derived from T cells, B-cell-depleted T cells, or PBMCs.

Germline assignment: CDR1 MNHEY and CDR2 SVGAGI. This CDR3 comprises 15 residues. The J segment lost 5 bases and the V segment lost 5 bases, leaving 10 bases of the junction unmatched. How the authors handled the data: The assay estimated nucleated cells by amplifying reference gene primers. Assay: immunoSEQ multiplex PCR; the TCRdb copy retains only in-frame clones and omits some. The DNA was the basis for D and trimming; V, J and clone size are from that table. The sample has some 250,000 clones; around nine tenths are singletons. Material for sequencing was peripheral blood. This rearrangement joins TRBV6-5 to TRBJ1-2; 8 bases map to TRBD1. This clonotype was obtained from a woman aged 70-85 years with active or convalescent COVID-19. The CDR3 nucleotides read TGTGCCAGCAGTCATGGGACAGGAGACCTTTATGGCTACACCTTC. This sequence encodes CASSHGTGDLYGYTF.